Below, 32 T cell receptor beta chains from the same sample are listed, as sequenced in a study of T cells after yellow fever vaccination. TCRdb reanalysed the 5' RACE reads using MiXCR and keeps one entry per CDR3 protein. This repertoire shows 120,000 or so distinct CDR3 sequences, approximately 14% found once; its top ten account for about 40%. The sample here was CD8+ T cells sorted from PBMCs, taken 5 days after the yellow fever booster vaccination. These receptor sequences come from a man between 18 and 35 years old who received the YFV17D yellow fever vaccine.

This clonotype was picked up a small number of times. V is TRBV12-3 or TRBV12-4 and J is TRBJ2-7, with D possibly matching TRBD2 (6 bases). V gave up 5 bases and J gave up 2 bases, with 10 bases separating them. The CDR3 runs 13 residues. The CDR3 region is CASSQGGAYEQYV. The CDR3 DNA reads as TGTGCCAGCAGTCAGGGAGGAGCCTACGAGCAGTACGTC.

The J gene is TRBJ1-5, the V gene TRBV6-1, with D maybe TRBD1 (6 bases). From germline, CDR1 is MNHNS and CDR2 SASEGT. The CDR3 is made up of 13 amino acids. V lost 7 bases, J lost 4 bases, and 11 bases lay in between. CDR3 region: CASTSQGNQPQHF. For the CDR3, the DNA is TGTGCCAGCACCAGTCAGGGGAATCAGCCCCAGCATTTT.

This clonotype was seen a few times. The chain joins TRBV11-2 to TRBJ2-3; D gene ambiguous. The length of the CDR3 is 12 residues. V gave up 5 bases and J gave up 10 bases, with 13 bases separating them. The V gene's germline CDR1 is SGHAT and CDR2 FQNNGV. This chain's CDR3 is CASSRDPPAQYF. CDR3 nucleotide sequence: TGTGCCAGCAGCCGCGACCCTCCCGCGCAGTATTTT.

About this clonotype itself: The junction departs from germline at one end; a sequencing error may be responsible. The rearrangement uses TRBV7-7 and TRBJ2-1; 9 bases are a match to TRBD1. The length of the CDR3 is 14 residues. CDR1 is SSHAT, CDR2 FNYEAQ, per germline (reference sequence). Here the CDR3 reads CASSPWTGANEQFF. In nucleotides, the CDR3 is TGTGCTAGCAGCCCCTGGACAGGGGCGAATGAGCAGTTCTTC. Supplemented by reference TRBV7-7 and TRBJ2-1, the full variable domain reads GAGVSQSPRYKVTKRGQDVTLRCDPISSHATLYWYQQALGQGPEFLTYFNYEAQPDKSGLPSDRFSAERPEGSISTLTIQRTEQRDSAMYRCASSPWTGANEQFFGPGTRLTVL.

In this sample, this clonotype turned up many times. The chain employs TRBV2 and TRBJ2-2; the D call may be TRBD1 or TRBD2 (5 bases each). V was cut by 7 bases and J by 6 bases, with 15 bases left in between. Germline V gives CDR1 SNHLY, CDR2 FYNNEI. CDR3 length: 14 residues. The CDR3 reads CASNTGRRSGELFF. In nucleotides, the CDR3 is TGTGCCAGCAATACGGGGCGAAGGTCCGGGGAGCTGTTTTTT.

This clonotype was recorded many times. This could be a read error, since a much larger clone is one nucleotide away. The chain uses TRBV5-1 and TRBJ2-3; D gene ambiguous. Germline CDR1 and CDR2: SGHRS and YFSETQ. CDR3 length equals 13 residues. V lost 5 bases to trimming and J lost 0 bases, with 7 bases between them. DNA of the CDR3: TGCGCCAGCAGGACGGACAGCACAGATACGCAGTATTTT. Its protein is CASRTDSTDTQYF.

Note on this clonotype: The conserved phenylalanine or tryptophan is not found at the CDR3 terminus, so this likely reflects a read error. The chain combines TRBV3-1 with TRBJ2-1, with 9 bases that match TRBD2. The germline V gene has CDR1 LGHDT and CDR2 YNNKEL (reference sequence). The V and J ends lost 6 bases and 10 bases, in that order; junction bases with no gene match: 16. The CDR3 is made up of 16 amino acids. CDR3 amino acids: CASRGPGLAISDEQFL. The CDR3 DNA follows: TGTGCCAGCAGAGGACCGGGACTAGCCATCTCGGACGAGCAGTTCTTA.

The chain has TRBV29-1 and TRBJ1-1; no clear D gene. V dropped 4 bases and J dropped 1 base, with 13 bases sitting between them. Germline loops: CDR1 SQVTM, CDR2 ANQGSEA. This CDR3 spans 14 amino acids. CDR3 sequence reads: CSVGWRHPNTEAFF. DNA for the CDR3: TGCAGCGTTGGGTGGCGCCACCCGAACACTGAAGCTTTCTTT.

This clonotype was detected a few times. V usage is TRBV6-5 and J usage is TRBJ2-3; D not resolved. Trimming left V 2 bases short and J 0 bases short, with 3 bases between. CDR1 and CDR2 (germline): MNHEY, SVGAGI. The CDR3 spans 13 residues. This CDR3 is CASSYRSTDTQYF. CDR3 in DNA: TGTGCCAGCAGTTACAGAAGCACAGATACGCAGTATTTT.

The gene calls are TRBV19 and TRBJ1-5, with TRBD1 matching over 7 bases. The CDR3 covers 15 residues. The germline V gene has CDR1 LNHDA and CDR2 SQIVND (reference sequence). The J segment lost 0 bases and the V segment lost 7 bases, leaving 6 bases of the junction unmatched. The CDR3 bases are TGTGCCAGTACCCTTTGGGACAGTAGCAATCAGCCCCAGCATTTT. It translates to CASTLWDSSNQPQHF.

This clonotype was observed once. The chain recombines TRBV4-1 with TRBJ2-3, with a weak D call TRBD2 (6 bases). Germline V CDR1 and CDR2: MGHRA, YSYEKL. This CDR3 is built from 16 residues. V lost 2 bases and J lost 0, with 12 bases in between. CDR3 DNA: TGCGCCAGCAGCCAACGGGGGACCCCTAGCACAGATACGCAGTATTTT. Residues: CASSQRGTPSTDTQYF.

This chain connects TRBV12-3 or TRBV12-4 to TRBJ2-1, with D unclear. Trimming took 0 bases from V and 10 from J, leaving 10 bases between them. The CDR3 runs 13 residues. The CDR3 spells CASSLARSSEQFF. The CDR3 bases are TGTGCCAGCAGTTTAGCGAGATCCTCCGAGCAGTTCTTC.

Only a few counts were recorded for this clonotype. The chain combines TRBV4-3 with TRBJ2-1; possible D gene TRBD1, 5 bases. CDR1 and CDR2 from the germline V gene are LGHNA and YSLEER. This CDR3 contains 16 residues. With 0 bases removed from V and 0 bases from J, the gap between germline ends came to 9 bases. The CDR3 reads CASSQDGASSYNEQFF. The CDR3 nucleotides are TGCGCCAGCAGCCAAGATGGGGCAAGCTCCTACAATGAGCAGTTCTTC.

The V and J genes are TRBV20-1 and TRBJ1-6; D ambiguous. CDR1 is DFQATT and CDR2 is SNEGSKA in the germline V gene (reference sequence). The CDR3 is 13 amino acids. V was clipped by 3 bases and J by 5 bases, with 8 bases between them. The CDR3 DNA reads as TGCAGTGCTAGTTCGGGCGATAATTCACCCCTCCACTTT. Amino acids: CSASSGDNSPLHF.

This clonotype was counted at least ten times. The chain is built from TRBV4-3 and TRBJ2-7; 11 nucleotides agree with TRBD1. Germline lookup yields CDR1 LGHNA and CDR2 YSLEER. V trimming: 4 bases; J trimming: 4 bases; junction bases outside the gene matches: 3. This CDR3 has 14 amino acids. The CDR3 region has the DNA TGCGCCAGCAGCCCGGACAGGGGGCGATACGAGCAGTACTTC. This encodes CASSPDRGRYEQYF.

The chain joins TRBV20-1 to TRBJ1-1, with D hard to call. The CDR3 extends over 14 amino acids. V was pared by 7 bases and J by 3 bases, with 18 bases between. In germline, CDR1 is DFQATT, CDR2 SNEGSKA (reference sequence). This CDR3 reads CSVFLGQADTEAFF. For the CDR3, the DNA is TGCAGTGTTTTCCTTGGGCAGGCGGACACTGAAGCTTTCTTT.

CDR3 nucleotides: TGTGCCAGCTCAGACGGGGCCCGGGAGACCCAGTACTTC. This sequence encodes CASSDGARETQYF. The V and J genes are TRBV18 and TRBJ2-5, with D possibly called TRBD1 or TRBD2 (5 bases each). The V gene's germline CDR1 is KGHSH and CDR2 LQKENI. The CDR3 totals 13 residues. V shed 5 bases and J shed 5 bases, with 12 bases lying between them.

This clonotype was detected a few times. The chain links TRBV14 to TRBJ2-1; TRBD1 matches at 9 bases. Per germline, CDR1 SGHDN and CDR2 FVKESK. The CDR3 loop spans 13 amino acids. Germline trimming cut 5 bases from V and 7 bases from J; bases unmatched to any gene: 3. The CDR3: CASSAGTGNEQFF. DNA for the CDR3: TGTGCCAGCAGCGCCGGGACAGGGAATGAGCAGTTCTTC. Drawing the rest from reference TRBV14 and TRBJ2-1, the complete variable domain is EAGVTQFPSHSVIEKGQTVTLRCDPISGHDNLYWYRRVMGKEIKFLLHFVKESKQDESGMPNNRFLAERTGGTYSTLKVQPAELEDSGVYFCASSAGTGNEQFFGPGTRLTVL.

The chain is built from TRBV20-1 and TRBJ1-5; D is perhaps TRBD1 (6 bases). Trimming stripped 0 bases from V and 7 bases from J, with 16 bases between. The germline gives CDR1 DFQATT, CDR2 SNEGSKA (reference sequence). This CDR3 has 15 amino acids. CDR3 protein: CSARDRGVINQPQHF. The CDR3 DNA sequence: TGCAGTGCTAGAGATAGGGGGGTCATCAACCAGCCCCAGCATTTT.

This clonotype was picked up a small number of times. DNA of the CDR3: TGTGCCAGCAGCCAAGGGGCGGGAACCTACGAGCAGTACTTC. It yields the protein CASSQGAGTYEQYF. The chain combines TRBV3-1 with TRBJ2-7; perhaps TRBD2 as D (6 bases). V shed 1 base and J shed 2 bases, with 9 bases lying between them. Germline V lookup: CDR1 LGHDT, CDR2 YNNKEL (reference sequence). The CDR3 loop spans 14 amino acids.

This clonotype showed up just a few times. This chain links TRBV5-6 with TRBJ1-1; 10 nucleotides line up with TRBD1. Germline-derived CDR1 and CDR2 are SGHDT and YYEEEE. The CDR3 length is 14 residues. The ends lost 3 bases at V and 10 bases at J; junction bases unmatched: 9. This chain's CDR3 is CASSYGTGVRGAFF. The CDR3 nucleotides read TGTGCCAGCAGCTACGGGACAGGGGTACGGGGAGCTTTCTTT. The full variable domain, in which reference TRBV5-6 and TRBJ1-1 provide the parts outside the CDR3, is DAGVTQSPTHLIKTRGQQVTLRCSPKSGHDTVSWYQQALGQGPQFIFQYYEEEERQRGNFPDRFSGHQFPNYSSELNVNALLLGDSALYLCASSYGTGVRGAFFGQGTRLTVV.

This clonotype was detected only a few times. The CDR3 protein is CASSQGLAGIYEQFF. The DNA for the CDR3 is TGCGCCAGCAGCCAAGGACTAGCGGGGATCTACGAGCAGTTCTTC. The chain is built from TRBV4-1 and TRBJ2-1, with 11 bases matching TRBD2. Trimming cost V 1 base and J 10 bases; bases outside gene matches: 6. The CDR3 consists of 15 residues. Germline lookup yields CDR1 MGHRA and CDR2 YSYEKL.

This clonotype is termed medium-sized. J is TRBJ2-1 and V is TRBV19; 8 bases line up with TRBD2. The CDR3 has 15 residues. After removal of 2 bases from V and 6 bases from J, the junction contained 6 bases not matched to a gene. Germline V lookup: CDR1 LNHDA, CDR2 SQIVND (reference sequence). The DNA of the CDR3 is TGTGCCAGTAGTATACTGACTAGCGAAGTCAATGAGCAGTTCTTC. Translating it yields CASSILTSEVNEQFF.

This clonotype was seen a few times. The chain carries TRBV12-3 or TRBV12-4 and TRBJ2-1, with D hard to call. Trimming stripped 2 bases from V and 3 bases from J, with 8 bases between. CDR3 length: 14 residues. The CDR3 region has the DNA TGTGCCAGCAGTTTAAGTCGAGGCTACAATGAGCAGTTCTTC. Translation gives CASSLSRGYNEQFF.

V and J are TRBV4-1 and TRBJ2-4; no firm D call. Germline CDR1 and CDR2: MGHRA and YSYEKL. The CDR3 runs to 15 residues. V dropped 4 bases and J dropped 0 bases, with 10 bases sitting between them. This chain's CDR3 is CASSLRDAAKNIQYF. The CDR3 DNA sequence: TGCGCCAGCAGCCTTCGTGACGCAGCCAAAAACATTCAGTACTTC.

The chain has TRBV14 and TRBJ2-5; TRBD1 aligns across 8 bases. J gave up 4 bases and V 2 bases, and 6 bases lay outside the gene matches. Germline loops: CDR1 SGHDN, CDR2 FVKESK. This CDR3 is 15 amino acids long. CDR3: CASSQISRGLETQYF. CDR3 bases: TGTGCCAGCAGCCAAATAAGCAGGGGGCTAGAGACCCAGTACTTC.

The table lists this clonotype with many counts. The chain carries TRBV3-1 and TRBJ2-1; 10 nucleotides line up with TRBD1. The CDR3 has 16 residues. Germline values: CDR1 LGHDT, CDR2 YNNKEL (reference sequence). J gave up 0 bases and V 4 bases, and 3 bases lay outside the gene matches. CDR3 nucleotide sequence: TGTGCCAGCAGCCTCGGACAGGGGGACTCCTACAATGAGCAGTTCTTC. Its translation is CASSLGQGDSYNEQFF.

The V call is TRBV7-9, the J call TRBJ1-5; D possibly corresponds to TRBD1 (6 bases). The germline V gene has CDR1 SEHNR and CDR2 FQNEAQ (reference sequence). The CDR3 spans 14 residues. V lost 5 bases to trimming and J lost 6 bases, with 14 bases between them. CDR3 DNA: TGTGCCAGCAGCCGGGGGACACTGGGTCAGCCCCAGCATTTT. Amino acid sequence: CASSRGTLGQPQHF.

There are a few counts of this clonotype. The chain combines TRBV27 with TRBJ2-5; 10 bases line up with TRBD1. The germline gives CDR1 MNHEY, CDR2 SMNVEV (reference sequence). The junction had 5 bases not matched to a gene; V was cut back by 4 bases and J by 0 bases. CDR3 length: 16 residues. Here the CDR3 DNA reads TGTGCCAGCAGTTCTCCCGGGACAGGGGACCAAGAGACCCAGTACTTC. The encoded protein is CASSSPGTGDQETQYF.

This clonotype was counted at least ten times. The chain couples TRBV11-2 to TRBJ2-1; possible D gene TRBD1, 9 bases. Deletions cut 4 bases from V and 7 bases from J, with 20 bases between. From germline, CDR1 is SGHAT and CDR2 FQNNGV. The CDR3 contains 16 residues. CDR3 sequence reads: CASSYHRGPSGNEQFF. DNA of the CDR3: TGTGCCAGCAGCTACCACAGGGGGCCTAGCGGGAATGAGCAGTTCTTC.

This clonotype has ten or more counts. This rearrangement joins TRBV4-2 to TRBJ1-6; no definite D call. Trimming removed 0 bases from V and 7 bases from J, with 7 bases in between. Germline V gene lookup returns CDR1 LGHNA and CDR2 YNFKEQ. The length of the CDR3 is 14 residues. The CDR3 nucleotides are TGTGCCAGCAGCCAAGACGGGGAAAATTCACCCCTCCACTTT. It encodes CASSQDGENSPLHF.

The chain links TRBV12-3 or TRBV12-4 to TRBJ2-5; 12 nucleotides match TRBD2. V lost 6 bases to trimming and J lost 5 bases; unmatched junction nucleotides: 7. This CDR3 region has 15 residues. Written as DNA, the CDR3 is TGTGCCAGCAGCCCCACTAGCGGGGGGATGGAGACCCAGTACTTC. This codes for CASSPTSGGMETQYF.